A selection of T cell receptor beta chains follows, all from one sample in a study of T-cell reconstitution after alpha-beta-depleted transplantation in children. Using its own MiXCR run on the PCR reads, TCRdb lists one record per CDR3 protein. The repertoire includes 530,000 or so distinct CDR3 sequences, 27% of them detected once, and 36% sits in the top ten. This material consisted of PBMCs, taken before TCRalphabeta/CD19-depleted stem cell transplant. Receptors originate from a boy younger than two with Wiskott-Aldrich syndrome, due to receive a stem cell transplant. CDR3s include the opening cysteine and the closing phenylalanine or tryptophan. The D gene is left open where the match is weak. Some rows have no size entry. The others give once, few or many, or a class for an expanded clone.

size: few; J: TRBJ2-3; V: TRBV5-1; D: -; DNA: TGCGCCAGCAGCCAGGAAGATACGCAGTATTTT; CDR3: CASSQEDTQYF
size: -; J: TRBJ2-1; V: TRBV4-1; D: -; DNA: TGCGCCAGCAGCCAAGTTGACTGGGAGCAGTTCTTC; CDR3: CASSQVDWEQFF
size: -; J: TRBJ2-3; V: TRBV5-1; D: -; DNA: TGCGCCAGCAGCTTGAGTCTTGGGGGCACAGATACGCAGTATTTT; CDR3: CASSLSLGGTDTQYF
size: once; J: TRBJ2-2; V: TRBV20-1; D: -; DNA: TGCAGTGCTTGCCCTAGGGGGGCGGGAGTCGTATCCGGGGAGCTGTTTTTT; CDR3: CSACPRGAGVVSGELFF
size: -; J: TRBJ2-5; V: TRBV2; D: -; DNA: TGTGCCAGCACTTGGGGATTGTATCAGACCCAGTACTTC; CDR3: CASTWGLYQTQYF
size: -; J: TRBJ2-2; V: TRBV7-2; D: TRBD1; DNA: TGTGCCAGCAGCTTAGGTTACGGCAGGGGGCCCACCGGGGAGCCGTTTTTT; CDR3: CASSLGYGRGPTGEPFF
size: few; J: TRBJ2-3; V: TRBV10-3; D: TRBD2; DNA: TGTGCCATCAGTGATGCGGGAGGGCACGCAGATACGCAGTATTTT; CDR3: CAISDAGGHADTQYF
size: few; J: TRBJ2-1; V: TRBV2; D: -; DNA: TGTGCCAGCAGTGAAATCAGGCACAATGAGCAGTTCTTC; CDR3: CASSEIRHNEQFF
size: -; J: TRBJ2-3; V: TRBV7-3; D: TRBD2; DNA: TGTGCCAGCAGCTTAAGTCGGGGGGAACGAACGACGGATACGCAGTATTTT; CDR3: CASSLSRGERTTDTQYF
size: -; J: TRBJ1-2; V: TRBV29-1; D: -; DNA: TGCAGCGTTCTAGGTCGAAACTATGGCTACACCTTC; CDR3: CSVLGRNYGYTF
size: -; J: TRBJ2-2; V: TRBV5-1; D: -; DNA: TGCGCCAGCAGCTTCCCCCCCCCCACCGGGGAGCTGTTTTTT; CDR3: CASSFPPPTGELFF
size: -; J: TRBJ2-7; V: TRBV5-1; D: -; DNA: TGCGCCAGCAGCTTGATTAGAGTCCCCTACGAGCAGTACTTC; CDR3: CASSLIRVPYEQYF
size: -; J: TRBJ1-4; V: TRBV12-3/TRBV12-4; D: -; DNA: TGTGCCAGCAGTGGTTGGTGGGGGGAAAAACTGTTTTTT; CDR3: CASSGWWGEKLFF
size: few; J: TRBJ2-7; V: TRBV20-1; D: -; DNA: TGCAGTGCTCAGGCCTCCTACGAGCAGTACTTC; CDR3: CSAQASYEQYF
size: few; J: TRBJ2-1; V: TRBV20-1; D: TRBD2; DNA: TGCAGTGCTCAGGTAGCGGGAGTCTACAATGAGCAGTTCTTC; CDR3: CSAQVAGVYNEQFF
size: -; J: TRBJ2-4; V: TRBV14; D: -; DNA: TGTGCCAGCAGCCAAGGCCCGGACCACAAAAACATTCAGTACTTC; CDR3: CASSQGPDHKNIQYF
size: few; J: TRBJ2-7; V: TRBV5-1; D: -; DNA: TGCGCCAGCAGCGGGAAAACCGGGGATTTCTACGAGCAGTACTTC; CDR3: CASSGKTGDFYEQYF
size: few; J: TRBJ1-1; V: TRBV7-2; D: TRBD1; DNA: TGTGCCAGCAGCTTGACAGGGGCCATGAACACTGAAGCTTTCTTT; CDR3: CASSLTGAMNTEAFF
size: -; J: TRBJ2-3; V: TRBV7-2; D: -; DNA: TGTGCCAGCAGCCCCGAGGGACTGCACACAGATACGCAGTATTTT; CDR3: CASSPEGLHTDTQYF
size: few; J: TRBJ1-1; V: TRBV7-2; D: -; DNA: TGTGCCAGCAGCTTAGATGGGTCATATGGCGAAGCTTTCTTT; CDR3: CASSLDGSYGEAFF
size: few; J: TRBJ1-4; V: TRBV4-1; D: TRBD1; DNA: TGCGCCAGCAGCCAACCCGGACAGGGAGGTGAAAAACTGTTTTTT; CDR3: CASSQPGQGGEKLFF
size: -; J: TRBJ1-2; V: TRBV30; D: -; DNA: TGTGCCTGGAGTGTCCGGGATCACTATGGCTACACCTTC; CDR3: CAWSVRDHYGYTF
size: -; J: TRBJ2-1; V: TRBV5-1; D: -; DNA: TGCGCCAGCAGCCCGGGGTTTGAATACAATGAGCAGTTCTTC; CDR3: CASSPGFEYNEQFF
size: -; J: TRBJ2-1; V: TRBV20-1; D: -; DNA: TGCAGTGCTAGAGGGAACAATGAGCAGTTCTTC; CDR3: CSARGNNEQFF
size: few; J: TRBJ2-7; V: TRBV20-1; D: TRBD1; DNA: TGCAGTGCTAGGCACAGGGGGCTAGCGGAGGTAAATAGGTCCTACGAGCAGTACTTC; CDR3: CSARHRGLAEVNRSYEQYF
size: few; J: TRBJ1-1; V: TRBV5-1; D: -; DNA: TGCGCCAGCAGCTCCCTTGCAGGGAAGAACACTGAAGCTTTCTTT; CDR3: CASSSLAGKNTEAFF
size: -; J: TRBJ2-6; V: TRBV20-1; D: TRBD1; DNA: TGCAGTGCTAGAGATGCGGGACAGGTAGCTTCTGGGGCCAACGTCCTGACTTTC; CDR3: CSARDAGQVASGANVLTF
size: -; J: TRBJ1-4; V: TRBV12-3/TRBV12-4; D: -; DNA: TGTGCCAGCAGCGTGGGATGGGGATATTGGGAAAAACTGTTTTTT; CDR3: CASSVGWGYWEKLFF
size: few; J: TRBJ2-7; V: TRBV20-1; D: TRBD2; DNA: TGCAGTGCTAGAGCACTAGCGAACTCCTACGAGCAGTACTTC; CDR3: CSARALANSYEQYF
size: few; J: TRBJ2-3; V: TRBV29-1; D: -; DNA: TGCAGCGTTGGAGACGGGAGAATCCTAGATACGCAGTATTTT; CDR3: CSVGDGRILDTQYF
size: few; J: TRBJ2-1; V: TRBV7-6; D: TRBD2; DNA: TGTGCCAGCAGCTTAGACGGGAGGAATGAGCAGTTCTTC; CDR3: CASSLDGRNEQFF
size: few; J: TRBJ2-1; V: TRBV6-4; D: TRBD2; DNA: TGTGCCAGCAGTCTGCGGACTAGCCCGGTCGATGAGCAGTTCTTC; CDR3: CASSLRTSPVDEQFF
size: -; J: TRBJ2-7; V: TRBV15; D: TRBD1; DNA: TGTGCCACCAGCTCACCGGGACAGGGGGCCTACGAGCAGTACTTC; CDR3: CATSSPGQGAYEQYF
size: -; J: TRBJ1-1; V: TRBV10-3; D: -; DNA: TGTGCCATCAGTGAGTCTGGGGTTTCCACGGCTTTCTTT; CDR3: CAISESGVSTAFF
size: few; J: TRBJ2-3; V: TRBV12-3/TRBV12-4; D: -; DNA: TGTGCCAGCAGTACTCGACTGGCAGATACGCAGTATTTT; CDR3: CASSTRLADTQYF
size: few; J: TRBJ2-6; V: TRBV19; D: -; DNA: TGTGCCAGTAGTATTCCCAGGGCTGGGGCCAACGTCCTGACTTTC; CDR3: CASSIPRAGANVLTF
size: -; J: TRBJ2-2; V: TRBV5-1; D: -; DNA: TGCGCCAGCAGCTTGAGCCTCACCGAGTTCGGGGAGCTGTTTTTT; CDR3: CASSLSLTEFGELFF
size: -; J: TRBJ2-7; V: TRBV5-1; D: TRBD2; DNA: TGCGCCAGCAGCTCAGGACTAGCGGGAACCGAGCAGTACTTC; CDR3: CASSSGLAGTEQYF
size: -; J: TRBJ2-3; V: TRBV5-1; D: -; DNA: TGCGCCAGCAGCTTTGCAGGGTACACAGATACGCAGTATTTT; CDR3: CASSFAGYTDTQYF
size: -; J: TRBJ2-1; V: TRBV19; D: -; DNA: TGTGCCAGTAGTATTGACTACAATGAGCAGTTCTTC; CDR3: CASSIDYNEQFF
size: -; J: TRBJ2-1; V: TRBV3-1; D: -; DNA: TGTGCCAGCAGCCAATATAGCGGGACAGTCAATGAGCAGTTCTTC; CDR3: CASSQYSGTVNEQFF
size: -; J: TRBJ2-1; V: TRBV29-1; D: -; DNA: TGCAGCGCGGACGGGTACAATGAGCAGTTCTTC; CDR3: CSADGYNEQFF
size: few; J: TRBJ2-1; V: TRBV9; D: -; DNA: TGTGCCAGCAGCTTAGCTTGGTATGATGAGCAGTTCTTC; CDR3: CASSLAWYDEQFF
size: few; J: TRBJ2-7; V: TRBV28; D: TRBD1; DNA: TGTGCCACTCTTGGGCCTGACAGGGGACCCTACGAGCAGTACTTC; CDR3: CATLGPDRGPYEQYF
size: few; J: TRBJ1-2; V: TRBV5-1; D: TRBD1; DNA: TGCGCCAGCAGCTTGACCAGGGGGGCCGGGGGCTACACCTTC; CDR3: CASSLTRGAGGYTF
size: many; J: TRBJ2-1; V: TRBV15; D: -; DNA: TGTGCCACCAGCAGAGACCGACTACCCAATGAGCAGTTCTTC; CDR3: CATSRDRLPNEQFF
size: few; J: TRBJ1-1; V: TRBV6-5; D: -; DNA: TGTGCCAGCAGTTCCTCCGTGAACACTGAAGCTTTCTTT; CDR3: CASSSSVNTEAFF
size: -; J: TRBJ1-1; V: TRBV12-3/TRBV12-4; D: -; DNA: TGTGCCAGCTACCGGCACATCCACACTGAAGCTTTCTTT; CDR3: CASYRHIHTEAFF
size: few; J: TRBJ2-3; V: TRBV5-1; D: TRBD1; DNA: TGCGCCAGCAGCTTGGCCAGGGACAGCTCCACAGATACGCAGTATTTT; CDR3: CASSLARDSSTDTQYF